This note documents a single TCR beta chain sequence. As yet, its antigen is unknown. This entry belongs to a study of neoadjuvant nivolumab and ipilimumab in lung cancer. Study-level findings and limits: Only a single major-pathologic-response sample was available for clonality analysis. Pretherapy blood TCR richness correlated positively with resected tumor richness. TCR richness and clonality were higher in tumors than adjacent uninvolved lung. Only two of four nivolumab-treated tumors gained richness and clonality by surgery.

The CDR3 is made up of 14 amino acids. V gave up 7 bases and J gave up 9 bases, with 16 bases separating them. The germline gives CDR1 SNHLY, CDR2 FYNNEI. This table comes from immunoSEQ multiplex PCR, and its TCRdb copy is limited to in-frame clones, with some not included. This sample has fewer than 30,000 clones, with roughly 76% found just once. The chain links TRBV2 to TRBJ1-6, with a possible D match to TRBD1 (5 bases). The source material was tumor tissue, sampled after neoadjuvant nivolumab, alone or with ipilimumab, at or shortly before surgery. The clonotype was recovered from an adult with non-small cell lung cancer. The CDR3 nucleotides read TGTGCCAGCACCGTCCAGGGCTCCGCTTCACCCCTCCACTTT. This codes for CASTVQGSASPLHF.